What follows describes a single T cell receptor (beta chain). These data come from a study of blood T cell repertoires in COVID-19. The CDR3 extends over 15 amino acids. Germline V gives CDR1 MDHEN, CDR2 SYDVKM. Trimming left V 2 bases short and J 1 base short, with 8 bases between. Clones were sequenced by immunoSEQ multiplex PCR, and TCRdb holds only the in-frame ones, with some missing. The data hold hundreds of thousands of clones, with around nine tenths observed a single time. Sequences were obtained from peripheral blood. The J gene is TRBJ1-4, the V gene TRBV28; D gene uncertain. This TCR came from a man aged 35 to 55 with acute or convalescent COVID-19. This CDR3 reads CASSLPGGTNEKLFF. The CDR3 DNA reads TGTGCCAGCAGTTTACCGGGAGGAACTAATGAAAAACTGTTTTTT. Based on the CDR3 plus reference TRBV28 and TRBJ1-4, the full variable domain is DVKVTQSSRYLVKRTGEKVFLECVQDMDHENMFWYRQDPGLGLRLIYFSYDVKMKEKGDIPEGYSVSREKKERFSLILESASTNQTSMYLCASSLPGGTNEKLFFGSGTQLSVL.